This T cell receptor beta chain was identified during a study of shared clonotypes between healthy human individuals. Profiled with immunoSEQ multiplex PCR; TCRdb holds only in-frame clones, not every one. The table shows 2,100,000 or so clones, with about 94% occurring only once. There are 15 residues in the CDR3. CDR1 is SGDLS, CDR2 YYNGEE, per germline. V dropped 4 bases and J dropped 1; count of bases not matched to a gene: 8. This chain uses TRBV9 with TRBJ2-7, with 7 bases aligning to TRBD2. This TCR was recovered from a man aged 18 to 30 in good health. The sample was naive CD4+ T cells sorted from blood. Subset reported: CD45RA+ positively selected. CDR3 loop: CASSQTGTTSYEQYF. The CDR3 DNA reads TGTGCCAGCAGCCAGACCGGGACTACATCCTACGAGCAGTACTTC.